The present T cell receptor beta chain was sequenced within a study of shared clonotypes between healthy human individuals. The protocol was immunoSEQ multiplex PCR, while the TCRdb copy is restricted to in-frame clones and leaves out a portion. The table lists 190,000 or so clones, approximately 70% of them singletons. Study conclusions and caveats: Among non-shared clonotypes, generation probabilities were lower than among those shared by all four donors. It was expected that sequencing depth would affect clonotype sharing among donors.

Concerning this clone itself: Its antigen is undetermined.

CDR1 is SGHRS and CDR2 is YFSETQ in the germline V gene. The CDR3 has 17 amino acids. V was pared by 0 bases and J by 6 bases, with 6 bases of the junction left unmatched. The study drew its donors from healthy HIV-negative adults without recent acute infections or vaccinations. The sequence derives from a man aged 25-45 years in good health. V and J are TRBV5-1 and TRBJ2-3; the match to TRBD2 covers 14 bases. Sequences were obtained from memory CD4+ T cells sorted from blood. As for subset: CD45RA-negative fraction. The CDR3 reads CASSLERGLAGADTQYF. The CDR3 DNA reads TGCGCCAGCAGCTTGGAAAGGGGACTAGCGGGAGCGGATACGCAGTATTTT.